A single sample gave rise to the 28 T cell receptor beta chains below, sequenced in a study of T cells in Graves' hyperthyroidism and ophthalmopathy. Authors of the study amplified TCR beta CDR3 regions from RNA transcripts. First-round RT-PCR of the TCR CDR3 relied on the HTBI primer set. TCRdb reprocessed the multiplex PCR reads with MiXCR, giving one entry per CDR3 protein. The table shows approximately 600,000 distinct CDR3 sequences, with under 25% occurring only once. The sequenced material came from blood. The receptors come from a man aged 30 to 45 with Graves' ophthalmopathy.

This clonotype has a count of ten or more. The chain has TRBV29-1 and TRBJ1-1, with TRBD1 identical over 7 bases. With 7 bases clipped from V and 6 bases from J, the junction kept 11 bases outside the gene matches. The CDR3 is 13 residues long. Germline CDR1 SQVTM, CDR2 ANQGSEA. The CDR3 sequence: CSARNGQASEAFF. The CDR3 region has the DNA TGCAGCGCAAGAAACGGACAGGCCTCTGAAGCTTTCTTT.

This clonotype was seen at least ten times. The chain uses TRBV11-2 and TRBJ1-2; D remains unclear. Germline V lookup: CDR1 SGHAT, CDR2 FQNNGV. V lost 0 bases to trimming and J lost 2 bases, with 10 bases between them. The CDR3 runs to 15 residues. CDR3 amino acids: CASSLDLGINYGYTF. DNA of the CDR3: TGTGCCAGCAGCTTAGATCTCGGCATAAACTATGGCTACACCTTC.

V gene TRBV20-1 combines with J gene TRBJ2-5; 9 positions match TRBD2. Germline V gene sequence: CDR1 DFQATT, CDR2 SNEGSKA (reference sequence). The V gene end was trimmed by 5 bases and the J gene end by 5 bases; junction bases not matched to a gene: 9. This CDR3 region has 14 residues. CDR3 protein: CSADPLAGIETQYF. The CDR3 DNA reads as TGCAGTGCTGACCCCCTAGCGGGAATCGAGACCCAGTACTTC.

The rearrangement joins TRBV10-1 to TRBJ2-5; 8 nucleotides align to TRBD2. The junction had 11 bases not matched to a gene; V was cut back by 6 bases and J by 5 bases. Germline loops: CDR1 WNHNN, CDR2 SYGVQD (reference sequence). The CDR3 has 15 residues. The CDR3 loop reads CASRCKAGDRETQYF. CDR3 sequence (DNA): TGCGCCAGCAGGTGTAAAGCGGGAGACCGGGAGACCCAGTACTTC.

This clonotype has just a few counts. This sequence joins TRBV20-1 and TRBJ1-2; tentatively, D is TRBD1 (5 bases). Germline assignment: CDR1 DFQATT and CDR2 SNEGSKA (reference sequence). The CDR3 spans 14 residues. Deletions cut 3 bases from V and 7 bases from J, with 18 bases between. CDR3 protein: CSASSYQGASGYTF. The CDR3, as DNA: TGCAGTGCTAGCTCATATCAGGGAGCGTCTGGCTACACCTTC.

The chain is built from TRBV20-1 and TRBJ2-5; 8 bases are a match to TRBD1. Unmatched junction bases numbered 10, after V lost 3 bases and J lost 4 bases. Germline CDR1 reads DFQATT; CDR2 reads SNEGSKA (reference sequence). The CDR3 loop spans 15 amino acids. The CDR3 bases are TGCAGTGCTAGCGTGGGACAGGAGGTTCGAGAGACCCAGTACTTC. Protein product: CSASVGQEVRETQYF.

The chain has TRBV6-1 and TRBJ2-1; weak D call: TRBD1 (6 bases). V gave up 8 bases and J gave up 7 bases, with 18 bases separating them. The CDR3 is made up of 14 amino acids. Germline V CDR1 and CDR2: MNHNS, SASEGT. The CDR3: CASLPTGKWNEQFF. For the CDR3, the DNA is TGTGCCAGCTTGCCAACAGGGAAATGGAATGAGCAGTTCTTC.

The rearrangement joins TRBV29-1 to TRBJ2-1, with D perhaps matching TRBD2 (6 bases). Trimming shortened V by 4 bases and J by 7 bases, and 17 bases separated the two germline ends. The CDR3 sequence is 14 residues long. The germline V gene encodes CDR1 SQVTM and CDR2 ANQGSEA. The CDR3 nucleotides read TGCAGCGTTGGATCAAAACTCGGGGGAAATGAGCAGTTCTTC. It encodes CSVGSKLGGNEQFF.

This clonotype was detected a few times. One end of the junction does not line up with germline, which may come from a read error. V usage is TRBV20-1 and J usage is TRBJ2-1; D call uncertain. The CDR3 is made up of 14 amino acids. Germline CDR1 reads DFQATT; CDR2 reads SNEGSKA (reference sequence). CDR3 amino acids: CSARGAYLYNEQFF. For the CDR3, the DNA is TGCAGTGCGAGAGGAGCGTATCTTTACAATGAGCAGTTCTTC.

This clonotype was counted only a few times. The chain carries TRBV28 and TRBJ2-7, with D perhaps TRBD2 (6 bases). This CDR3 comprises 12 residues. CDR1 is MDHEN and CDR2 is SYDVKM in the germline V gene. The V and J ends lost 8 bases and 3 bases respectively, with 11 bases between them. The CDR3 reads CASALAFYEQYF. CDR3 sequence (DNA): TGTGCCAGCGCGCTAGCGTTCTACGAGCAGTACTTC.

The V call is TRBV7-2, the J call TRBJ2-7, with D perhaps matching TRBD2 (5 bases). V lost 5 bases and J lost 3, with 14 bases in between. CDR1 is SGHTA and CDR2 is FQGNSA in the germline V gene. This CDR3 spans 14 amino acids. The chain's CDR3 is CASSPRLRDYEQYF. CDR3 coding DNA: TGTGCCAGCAGCCCCCGACTCCGGGACTACGAGCAGTACTTC.

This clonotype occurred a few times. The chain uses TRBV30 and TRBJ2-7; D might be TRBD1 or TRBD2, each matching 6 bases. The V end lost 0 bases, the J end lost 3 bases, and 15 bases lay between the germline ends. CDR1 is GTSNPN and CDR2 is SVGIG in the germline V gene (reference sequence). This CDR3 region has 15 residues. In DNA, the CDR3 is TGTGCCTGGAGTGTATACGGGGGCGCTTACTACGAGCAGTACTTC. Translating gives CAWSVYGGAYYEQYF.

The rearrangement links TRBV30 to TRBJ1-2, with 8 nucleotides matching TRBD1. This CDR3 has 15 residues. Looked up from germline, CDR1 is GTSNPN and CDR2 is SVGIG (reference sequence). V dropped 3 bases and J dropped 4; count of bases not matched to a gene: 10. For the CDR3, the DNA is TGTGCCTGGAGAGGGCAGGGGGCGCCGAGCTATGGCTACACCTTC. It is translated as CAWRGQGAPSYGYTF.

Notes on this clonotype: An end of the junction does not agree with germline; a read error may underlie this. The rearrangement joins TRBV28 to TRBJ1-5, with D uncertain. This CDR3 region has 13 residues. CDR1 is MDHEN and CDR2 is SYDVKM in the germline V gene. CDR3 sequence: CASSLGEDQPQHF. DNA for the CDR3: TGTGCCAGCAGTTTAGGGGAAGATCAACCCCAGCATTTT.

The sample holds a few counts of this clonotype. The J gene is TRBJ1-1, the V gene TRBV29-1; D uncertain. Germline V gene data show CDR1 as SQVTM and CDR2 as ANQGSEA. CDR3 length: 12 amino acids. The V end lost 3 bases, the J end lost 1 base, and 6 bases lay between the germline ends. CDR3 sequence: CSVDLGNTEAFF. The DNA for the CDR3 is TGCAGCGTTGACTTGGGGAACACTGAAGCTTTCTTT.

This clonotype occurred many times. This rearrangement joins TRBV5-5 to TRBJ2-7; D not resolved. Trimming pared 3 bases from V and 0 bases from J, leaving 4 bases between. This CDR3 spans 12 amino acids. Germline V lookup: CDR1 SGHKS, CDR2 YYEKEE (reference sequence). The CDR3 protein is CASSSASYEQYF. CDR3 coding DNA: TGTGCCAGCAGCTCCGCCTCCTACGAGCAGTACTTC.

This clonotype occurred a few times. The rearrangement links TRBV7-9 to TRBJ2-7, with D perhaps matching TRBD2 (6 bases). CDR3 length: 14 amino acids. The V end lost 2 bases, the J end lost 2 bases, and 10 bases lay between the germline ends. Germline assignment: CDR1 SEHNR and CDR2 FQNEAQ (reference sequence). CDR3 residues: CASSLLLAPYEQYF. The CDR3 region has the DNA TGTGCCAGCAGCTTACTTCTAGCGCCCTACGAGCAGTACTTC.

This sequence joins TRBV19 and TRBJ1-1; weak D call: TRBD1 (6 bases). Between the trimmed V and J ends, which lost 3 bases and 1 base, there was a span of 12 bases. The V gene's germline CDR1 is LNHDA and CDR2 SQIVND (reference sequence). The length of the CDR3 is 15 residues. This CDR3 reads CASSMWGHSNTEAFF. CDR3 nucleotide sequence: TGTGCCAGTAGTATGTGGGGACATTCGAACACTGAAGCTTTCTTT.

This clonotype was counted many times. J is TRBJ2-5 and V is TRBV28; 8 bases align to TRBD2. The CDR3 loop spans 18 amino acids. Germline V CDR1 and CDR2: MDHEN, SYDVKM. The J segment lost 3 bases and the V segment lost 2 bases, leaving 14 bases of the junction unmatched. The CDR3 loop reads CASSLPLSRGTREETQYF. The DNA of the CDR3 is TGTGCCAGCAGTTTACCATTATCACGAGGGACTAGAGAAGAGACCCAGTACTTC. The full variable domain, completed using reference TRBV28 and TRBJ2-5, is DVKVTQSSRYLVKRTGEKVFLECVQDMDHENMFWYRQDPGLGLRLIYFSYDVKMKEKGDIPEGYSVSREKKERFSLILESASTNQTSMYLCASSLPLSRGTREETQYFGPGTRLLVL.

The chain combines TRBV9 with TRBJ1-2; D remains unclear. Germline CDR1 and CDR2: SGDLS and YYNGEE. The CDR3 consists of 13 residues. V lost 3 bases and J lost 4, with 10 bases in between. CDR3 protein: CASSEGNGYGYTF. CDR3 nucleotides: TGTGCCAGCAGCGAAGGGAACGGCTATGGCTACACCTTC. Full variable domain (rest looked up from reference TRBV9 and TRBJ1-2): DSGVTQTPKHLITATGQRVTLRCSPRSGDLSVYWYQQSLDQGLQFLIQYYNGEERAKGNILERFSAQQFPDLHSELNLSSLELGDSALYFCASSEGNGYGYTFGSGTRLTVV.

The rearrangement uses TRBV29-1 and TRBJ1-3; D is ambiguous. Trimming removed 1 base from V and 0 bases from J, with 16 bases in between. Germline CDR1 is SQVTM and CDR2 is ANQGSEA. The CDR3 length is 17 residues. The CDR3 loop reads CSVEGRRGEGSGNTIYF. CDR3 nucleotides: TGCAGCGTTGAAGGGAGACGGGGAGAGGGCTCTGGAAACACCATATATTTT.

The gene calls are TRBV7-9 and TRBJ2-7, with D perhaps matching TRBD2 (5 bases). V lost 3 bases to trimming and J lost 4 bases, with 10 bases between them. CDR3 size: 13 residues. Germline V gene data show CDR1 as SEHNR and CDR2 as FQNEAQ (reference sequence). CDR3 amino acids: CASSFTGKYEQYF. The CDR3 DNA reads TGTGCCAGCAGCTTCACCGGGAAGTACGAGCAGTACTTC.

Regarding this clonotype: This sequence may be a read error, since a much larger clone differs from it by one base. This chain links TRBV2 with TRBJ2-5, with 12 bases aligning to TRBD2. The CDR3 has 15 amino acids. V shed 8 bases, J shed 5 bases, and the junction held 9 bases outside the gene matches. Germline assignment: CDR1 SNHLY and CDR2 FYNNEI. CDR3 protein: CASPSGRGEPETQYF. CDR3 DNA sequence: TGTGCCAGCCCTAGCGGGAGGGGAGAACCCGAGACCCAGTACTTC.

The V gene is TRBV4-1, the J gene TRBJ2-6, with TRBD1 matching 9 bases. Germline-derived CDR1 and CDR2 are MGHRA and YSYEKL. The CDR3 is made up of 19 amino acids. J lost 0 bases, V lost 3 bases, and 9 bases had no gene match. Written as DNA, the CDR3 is TGCGCCAGCAGCCACCCGCCGGGACAGGGTAGCTCTGGGGCCAACGTCCTGACTTTC. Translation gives CASSHPPGQGSSGANVLTF.

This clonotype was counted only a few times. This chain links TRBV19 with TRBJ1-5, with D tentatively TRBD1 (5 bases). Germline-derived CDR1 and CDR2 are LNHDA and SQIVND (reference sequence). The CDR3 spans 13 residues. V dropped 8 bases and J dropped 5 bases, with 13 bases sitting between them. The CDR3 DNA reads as TGTGCCAGTGGACAAGGGCTCTATCAGCCCCAGCATTTT. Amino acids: CASGQGLYQPQHF.

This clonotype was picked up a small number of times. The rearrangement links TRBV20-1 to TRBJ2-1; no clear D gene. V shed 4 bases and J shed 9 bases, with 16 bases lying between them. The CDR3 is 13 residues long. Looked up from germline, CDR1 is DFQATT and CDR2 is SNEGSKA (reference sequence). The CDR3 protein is CSATIRPVGEQFF. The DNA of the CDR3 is TGCAGTGCTACAATACGCCCTGTGGGTGAGCAGTTCTTC.

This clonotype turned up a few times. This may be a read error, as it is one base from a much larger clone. The CDR3 loop is CASLFETGAGDTQYF. CDR3 DNA: TGTGCCAGCTTATTTGAGACGGGAGCCGGAGATACGCAGTATTTT. The chain links TRBV18 to TRBJ2-3, with TRBD2 as a possible D gene (6 bases). The V and J ends lost 7 bases and 5 bases respectively, with 19 bases between them. CDR1 is KGHSH, CDR2 LQKENI, per germline. The CDR3 totals 15 residues. Full variable domain (remainder filled in from reference TRBV18 and TRBJ2-3): NAGVMQNPRHLVRRRGQEARLRCSPMKGHSHVYWYRQLPEEGLKFMVYLQKENIIDESGMPKERFSAEFPKEGPSILRIQQVVRGDSAAYFCASLFETGAGDTQYFGPGTRLTVL.

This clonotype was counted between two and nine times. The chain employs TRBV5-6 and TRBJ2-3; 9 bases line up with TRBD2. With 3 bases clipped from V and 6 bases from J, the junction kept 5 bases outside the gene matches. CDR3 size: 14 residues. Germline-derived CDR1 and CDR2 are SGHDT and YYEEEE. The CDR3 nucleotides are TGTGCCAGCAGCTATAGCGGGAGTAGGGATACGCAGTATTTT. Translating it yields CASSYSGSRDTQYF. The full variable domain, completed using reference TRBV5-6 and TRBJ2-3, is DAGVTQSPTHLIKTRGQQVTLRCSPKSGHDTVSWYQQALGQGPQFIFQYYEEEERQRGNFPDRFSGHQFPNYSSELNVNALLLGDSALYLCASSYSGSRDTQYFGPGTRLTVL.